The subject of this entry is one T cell receptor beta chain. Its antigen remains unknown. V lost 0 bases to trimming and J lost 6 bases, with 10 bases between them. The CDR3 has 15 residues. Germline V gene lookup returns CDR1 SGDLS and CDR2 YYNGEE. Here immunoSEQ multiplex PCR was the method, and the copy in TCRdb shows in-frame clones only, minus some. The sample yields hundreds of thousands of clones, about 93% seen once. The data were taken from a study of brain T cells in children with intractable seizures. Study-level findings and limits: Patients' HCMV serostatus was unknown; virus specificity rests on CDR3 similarity alone.

Time point denoted: blood from clinic visit 5 months post-surgery; TSC patient then seizure free. Only cases whose brain tissue showed the highest T cell transcript signatures were sequenced. Patients received at least one anti-epileptic drug before surgery. The specimen comprised peripheral blood, sampled roughly 5 months after surgery. This clonotype was sampled from a boy younger than two with tuberous sclerosis and intractable seizures. This chain connects TRBV9 to TRBJ1-6; D might be TRBD1 (6 bases). CDR3 loop: CASSVGQVFNSPLHF. CDR3 DNA sequence: TGTGCCAGCAGCGTAGGACAGGTTTTTAATTCACCCCTCCACTTT.